The 25 T cell receptor beta chains below were found in one sample sequenced in a study of blood T cell repertoires in COVID-19. The data were produced by immunoSEQ multiplex PCR, yet TCRdb's version contains in-frame clones alone and is incomplete. The repertoire holds 250,000 or so clones, with around 84% as singletons. Sequenced: peripheral blood. The receptors were gathered from a woman aged 18-29 years with acute or convalescent COVID-19.

There are a few counts of this clone. The chain employs TRBV18 and TRBJ1-5; 7 bases agree with TRBD1. V was pared by 3 bases and J by 0 bases, with 5 bases of the junction left unmatched. In germline, CDR1 is KGHSH, CDR2 LQKENI. The CDR3 is 16 residues long. The CDR3 sequence: CASSPDQGVSNQPQHF. Here the CDR3 DNA reads TGTGCCAGCTCACCGGACCAGGGGGTTAGCAATCAGCCCCAGCATTTT.

CDR3: CASSFAQTYEQYF. The CDR3 nucleotides read TGTGCCAGCAGTTTTGCACAGACCTACGAGCAGTACTTC. V gene TRBV12-3 or TRBV12-4 combines with J gene TRBJ2-7; D remains ambiguous. V lost 3 bases and J lost 2, with 8 bases in between. The CDR3 has 13 residues.

The chain uses TRBV4-3 and TRBJ2-3, with TRBD2 identical over 10 bases. Trimming took 1 base from V and 0 from J; bases not matched to a gene: 4. The CDR3 loop spans 17 amino acids. From germline, CDR1 is LGHNA and CDR2 YSLEER. The CDR3 coding sequence is TGCGCCAGCAGCCAAGTAGCGGGAGGAGATAGCACAGATACGCAGTATTTT. Amino acid sequence: CASSQVAGGDSTDTQYF.

The chain combines TRBV5-5 with TRBJ2-3, with TRBD1 as a possible D gene (5 bases). The V and J ends lost 5 bases and 0 bases respectively, with 13 bases between them. Germline values: CDR1 SGHKS, CDR2 YYEKEE (reference sequence). CDR3 length equals 15 residues. The CDR3 coding sequence is TGTGCCAGCAGACCCGGCAGGGTGAGCACAGATACGCAGTATTTT. Its protein is CASRPGRVSTDTQYF.

The chain uses TRBV13 and TRBJ2-3; D unresolved. The CDR3 sequence is 14 residues long. Germline V gene lookup returns CDR1 PRHDT and CDR2 FYEKMQ (reference sequence). Deletions cut 5 bases from V and 6 bases from J, with 15 bases between. CDR3 coding DNA: TGTGCCAGCAGCCCCGCCAAGCCACAGGATACGCAGTATTTT. Translated, it gives CASSPAKPQDTQYF. Complete variable domain (other parts from reference TRBV13 and TRBJ2-3): AAGVIQSPRHLIKEKRETATLKCYPIPRHDTVYWYQQGPGQDPQFLISFYEKMQSDKGSIPDRFSAQQFSDYHSELNMSSLELGDSALYFCASSPAKPQDTQYFGPGTRLTVL.

V gene TRBV11-2 combines with J gene TRBJ1-1; 8 bases agree with TRBD1. The germline V gene encodes CDR1 SGHAT and CDR2 FQNNGV. J lost 9 bases, V lost 5 bases, and 8 bases had no gene match. CDR3 length: 13 residues. CDR3 sequence: CASSRGQGEKAFF. The CDR3 coding sequence is TGTGCCAGCAGCCGCGGACAGGGCGAAAAAGCTTTCTTT.

The chain carries TRBV5-8 and TRBJ2-7; no definite D call. Germline V gives CDR1 SGHTS, CDR2 YDEGEE. The V gene lost 0 bases and the J gene lost 4 bases, with 11 bases spanning the gap. The CDR3 is 14 residues long. The CDR3 sequence: CASSLGSVQYEQYF. CDR3 bases: TGTGCCAGCAGCTTGGGTTCCGTACAATACGAGCAGTACTTC.

This chain joins TRBV30 and TRBJ2-7, with TRBD1 matching over 10 bases. This CDR3 region has 14 residues. Germline V gene lookup returns CDR1 GTSNPN and CDR2 SVGIG (reference sequence). J was trimmed by 4 bases and V by 2 bases; bases with no gene match: 5. Here the CDR3 reads CAWSFGTGVYEQYF. The DNA for the CDR3 is TGTGCCTGGAGTTTCGGGACAGGGGTTTACGAGCAGTACTTC.

In its sample, this clone was seen a few times. The chain combines TRBV29-1 with TRBJ1-2, with D maybe TRBD1 (5 bases). The CDR3 spans 12 residues. With 7 bases removed from V and 2 bases from J, the gap between germline ends came to 11 bases. The germline V gene encodes CDR1 SQVTM and CDR2 ANQGSEA. This CDR3 is CSGGTANYGYTF. The DNA for the CDR3 is TGCAGCGGCGGGACGGCCAACTATGGCTACACCTTC.

DNA for the CDR3: TGCGCCAGCAGCCTCTCGGGGGTGGCGCGGGTGGACTACCTTAGCACAGATACGCAGTATTTT. Encoded protein: CASSLSGVARVDYLSTDTQYF. The V gene is TRBV4-1, the J gene TRBJ2-3; D may be TRBD2 (6 bases). The V end lost 4 bases, the J end lost 0 bases, and 29 bases lay between the germline ends. The germline V gene has CDR1 MGHRA and CDR2 YSYEKL. The CDR3 totals 21 residues.

J is TRBJ1-5 and V is TRBV5-1; no reliable D call. The germline V and J ends were trimmed by 4 bases and 0 bases, with 20 bases remaining between them. The germline V gene has CDR1 SGHRS and CDR2 YFSETQ. The CDR3 has 18 residues. This chain's CDR3 is CASSLLTAGAGSNQPQHF. The CDR3 DNA sequence: TGCGCCAGCAGCCTGTTAACCGCCGGAGCGGGTAGCAATCAGCCCCAGCATTTT.

This clone was seen a single time. The chain links TRBV3-1 (or the pseudogene TRBV3-2) to TRBJ2-5; D not resolved. V was pared by 6 bases and J by 4 bases, with 6 bases between. Germline loops: CDR1 LGHDT, CDR2 YNNKEL (reference sequence). The CDR3 loop spans 11 amino acids. The CDR3 here is CASRSVETQYF. In DNA, the CDR3 is TGTGCCAGCAGATCCGTAGAGACCCAGTACTTC.

This clone was detected only once. The gene calls are TRBV11-1 and TRBJ2-3; tentative D call: TRBD1 (6 bases). The germline V gene has CDR1 SGHAT and CDR2 FQDESV (reference sequence). CDR3 size: 15 residues. Trimming stripped 5 bases from V and 2 bases from J, with 14 bases between. CDR3 sequence reads: CASSQEGQFTDTQYF. The CDR3 nucleotides read TGTGCCAGCAGCCAAGAAGGACAGTTCACAGATACGCAGTATTTT.

This clone came up many times. The chain has TRBV29-1 and TRBJ1-2, with 8 bases that match TRBD1. Germline CDR1 SQVTM, CDR2 ANQGSEA. The CDR3 runs to 14 residues. Trimming removed 2 bases from V and 7 bases from J; junction bases left unmatched: 9. The CDR3 DNA follows: TGCAGCGTTGAACCTCCGACAGGGGCTTTTGGCTACACCTTC. Translation: CSVEPPTGAFGYTF.

The chain carries TRBV11-2 and TRBJ2-3; 8 bases line up with TRBD2. With 5 bases clipped from V and 4 bases from J, the junction kept 11 bases outside the gene matches. Germline V gene data show CDR1 as SGHAT and CDR2 as FQNNGV. The CDR3 consists of 16 residues. This CDR3 is CASSDRRGARADTQYF. The DNA of the CDR3 is TGTGCCAGCAGCGACAGGCGGGGGGCTAGGGCAGATACGCAGTATTTT.

This clone was recorded once. This chain joins TRBV28 and TRBJ2-3; 7 nucleotides match TRBD2. J lost 2 bases, V lost 4 bases, and 9 bases had no gene match. The CDR3 is 16 residues long. The germline gives CDR1 MDHEN, CDR2 SYDVKM. Here the CDR3 reads CASSSPPAGNTDTQYF. CDR3 DNA sequence: TGTGCCAGCAGTTCCCCCCCAGCGGGAAACACAGATACGCAGTATTTT.

The V gene is TRBV11-2, the J gene TRBJ2-7; 15 nucleotides line up with TRBD2. With V trimmed by 4 bases and J by 2 bases, 9 bases remained unmatched. CDR3 length: 18 residues. CDR1 is SGHAT and CDR2 is FQNNGV in the germline V gene. The CDR3 region is CASSSSGGTSGRPYEQYF. For the CDR3, the DNA is TGTGCCAGCAGCTCCTCAGGGGGGACTAGCGGGAGGCCCTACGAGCAGTACTTC.

The chain uses TRBV12-5 and TRBJ1-1; the D is unclear. Trimming shortened V by 6 bases and J by 1 base, and 9 bases separated the two germline ends. Looked up from germline, CDR1 is LGHNT and CDR2 is FRNRAP. This CDR3 is built from 13 residues. CDR3 amino acids: CASGLHENTEAFF. The CDR3 coding sequence is TGTGCTAGTGGCTTACATGAGAACACTGAAGCTTTCTTT.

The rearrangement links TRBV24-1 to TRBJ1-2; the match to TRBD1 covers 9 bases. V lost 3 bases to trimming and J lost 7 bases; unmatched junction nucleotides: 2. The CDR3 spans 13 residues. The V gene's germline CDR1 is KGHDR and CDR2 SFDVKD. As DNA, the CDR3 is TGTGCCACCAGTGATGGACAGGGGTTTGGCTACACCTTC. This gives the protein CATSDGQGFGYTF.

The chain is built from TRBV6-6 and TRBJ2-1; D perhaps matches TRBD1 (5 bases). CDR1 and CDR2 from the germline V gene are MNHNY and SVGAGI (reference sequence). Trimming shortened V by 5 bases and J by 4 bases, and 21 bases separated the two germline ends. This CDR3 region has 17 residues. The DNA of the CDR3 is TGTGCCAGCAGTCCCAACTGGCCCTCGACAGTTTACAATGAGCAGTTCTTC. It translates to CASSPNWPSTVYNEQFF.

Note on this clone: The junction departs from germline at one end; a sequencing error may be responsible. The chain carries TRBV29-1 and TRBJ1-1, with 9 bases identical to TRBD1. The germline CDR1 and CDR2 sequences are SQVTM and ANQGSEA. The CDR3 has 11 residues. The CDR3 loop reads CSVDGGTGKKF. As DNA, the CDR3 is TGCAGCGTTGATGGGGGGACAGGGAAAAAATTT.

The chain employs TRBV7-2 and TRBJ2-5; 14 bases agree with TRBD2. CDR3 size: 17 residues. The V gene end was trimmed by 1 base and the J gene end by 1 base; junction bases not matched to a gene: 2. Germline V gene data show CDR1 as SGHTA and CDR2 as FQGNSA. DNA of the CDR3: TGTGCCAGCAGCTTAGGACTAGCGGGAGGGGGCCAAGAGACCCAGTACTTC. Translating it yields CASSLGLAGGGQETQYF. Looking up the rest from reference TRBV7-2 and TRBJ2-5 gives the full variable domain: GAGVSQSPSNKVTEKGKDVELRCDPISGHTALYWYRQSLGQGLEFLIYFQGNSAPDKSGLPSDRFSAERTGGSVSTLTIQRTQQEDSAVYLCASSLGLAGGGQETQYFGPGTRLLVL.

This rearrangement joins TRBV5-4 to TRBJ2-1; TRBD2 agrees at 11 bases. From germline, CDR1 is SGHNT and CDR2 YYREEE (reference sequence). Trimming at V came to 4 bases and at J to 5 bases, leaving 5 bases not matched to a gene. This CDR3 has 15 residues. CDR3 bases: TGTGCCAGCAGCCCCGGGACTAGCGGAAACAATGAGCAGTTCTTC. Encoded protein: CASSPGTSGNNEQFF.

CDR3 nucleotide sequence: TGTGCCAGCAGCGAGCCGGGACAGGGGGCTTTTGGCTACACCTTC. It codes for CASSEPGQGAFGYTF. The V call is TRBV5-6, the J call TRBJ1-2; the match to TRBD1 covers 12 bases. CDR3 length equals 15 residues. V was clipped by 4 bases and J by 7 bases; unmatched bases: 8. Germline values: CDR1 SGHDT, CDR2 YYEEEE.

V gene TRBV28 combines with J gene TRBJ2-1, with D unresolved. The CDR3 is 13 residues long. The germline V gene has CDR1 MDHEN and CDR2 SYDVKM. With 5 bases removed from V and 5 bases from J, the gap between germline ends came to 10 bases. The CDR3 nucleotides are TGTGCCAGCAGTAGCGATCATAACAATGAGCAGTTCTTC. Its translation is CASSSDHNNEQFF.